The rows below give T cell receptor beta chains drawn from one sample of a study of T cells in Graves' hyperthyroidism and ophthalmopathy. MiXCR was run by TCRdb on the multiplex PCR reads, yielding one entry per CDR3 protein. This table has about 560,000 distinct CDR3 sequences, over 15% appearing once. The sample taken for sequencing was blood. The source is a woman aged 18 to 35 with Graves' hyperthyroidism. The CDR3 runs from the conserved cysteine through the conserved F or W. The D gene is left open where the match is weak. Clone size, where shown, is once, few, many, or a class for clones that have expanded.

j_call d_call clone_size v_call cdr3_nt cdr3_aa
TRBJ1-5 NA many TRBV5-1 TGCGCCAGCAGCTTGGGGGACAATCAGCCCCAGCATTTT CASSLGDNQPQHF
TRBJ1-5 TRBD1 many TRBV20-1 TGCAGTGCGTCGACAGGGGGCGAGAATCAGCCCCAGCATTTT CSASTGGENQPQHF
TRBJ1-4 TRBD1 NA TRBV7-9 TGTGCCAGCAGCTTGGGGACAGGTCCCACCAATGAAAAACTGTTTTTT CASSLGTGPTNEKLFF
TRBJ2-1 TRBD1 NA TRBV27 TGTGCCAGCTGCCCAGGGGGCTGGAAGAGCTCCTACAATGAGCAGTTCTTC CASCPGGWKSSYNEQFF
TRBJ2-2 TRBD2 NA TRBV28 TGTGCCAGCAGATGGGGGGGGAACACCGGGGAGCTGTTTTTT CASRWGGNTGELFF
TRBJ2-7 TRBD2 many TRBV3-1 TGTGCCAGCAGCCAAGACGGGCGGGAGAGCTCCTACGAGCAGTACTTC CASSQDGRESSYEQYF
TRBJ2-7 NA NA TRBV29-1 TGCAGCGCCATCCAGACGGACGGGAGTATCTACGAGCAGTACTTC CSAIQTDGSIYEQYF
TRBJ1-6 TRBD1 NA TRBV15 TGTGCCACCACCCTTGACAGGGGATTGAATTCACCCCTCCACTTT CATTLDRGLNSPLHF
TRBJ1-1 NA many TRBV6-1 TGTGCCAGCAGTGCGTACAGGGTGAACACTGAAGCTTTCTTT CASSAYRVNTEAFF
TRBJ2-3 NA many TRBV12-3/TRBV12-4 TGTGCCAGCAGTTGGGGCACCCGACACAGGGCTAGCACAGATACGCAGTATTTT CASSWGTRHRASTDTQYF
TRBJ1-1 TRBD1 few TRBV7-2 TGTGCCAGCAGCTTAGACAGATGGGACAGGGGGCAAACTGAAGCTTTCTTT CASSLDRWDRGQTEAFF
TRBJ1-5 NA many TRBV2 TGTGCCAGCAGTGCAGGACCGGGACAGCCCCAGCATTTT CASSAGPGQPQHF
TRBJ1-1 TRBD1 many TRBV18 TGTGCCAACTCAAGGACAGGGGGCACTGAAGCTTTCTTT CANSRTGGTEAFF
TRBJ1-1 NA few TRBV25-1 TGTGCCAGCAGTGATCGGGGGAAGGGAGGGACTGAAGCTTTCTTT CASSDRGKGGTEAFF
TRBJ1-1 TRBD1 NA TRBV6-1 TGTGCCAGCAGTCCGGGACAGGGGGCAAACACTGAAGCTTTCTTT CASSPGQGANTEAFF
TRBJ2-1 NA NA TRBV5-5 TGTGCCAGCAGCTGGCGGGGGCACTCCTACAATGAGCAGTTCTTC CASSWRGHSYNEQFF
TRBJ2-3 NA few TRBV5-8 TGTGCCAGCAGCTCCTATCGATCTTCCCCGACCGAGGATACGCAGTATTTT CASSSYRSSPTEDTQYF
TRBJ2-3 NA many TRBV11-2 TGTGCCAGCAGCCTTGGGCCTAGAATGTATTTT CASSLGPRMYF
TRBJ2-7 TRBD2 NA TRBV9 TGTGCCAGCAGCGCTGACGGGACTAACCTCTACGAGCAGTACTTC CASSADGTNLYEQYF
TRBJ2-1 NA few TRBV6-1 TGTGCCAGTGGACAGACATACAATGAGCAGTTCTTC CASGQTYNEQFF
TRBJ2-3 TRBD2 many TRBV12-3/TRBV12-4 TGTGCCAGCAGTCCGGGATCATGGCCAGCGGGAGGGCCCAATACGCAGTATTTT CASSPGSWPAGGPNTQYF
TRBJ2-4 NA many TRBV20-1 TGCAGTGCTAGAGATCACGAAGGGCGAGCCAAAAACATTCAGTACTTC CSARDHEGRAKNIQYF
TRBJ1-6 NA few TRBV7-2 TGTGCCAGCACCAACTCCCAGGGGTCCTATAATTCACCCCTCCACTTT CASTNSQGSYNSPLHF